Here is one T cell receptor (beta chain) with its context. The antigen is not known. Using viral peptide pools, the ViraFEST assay grew out antigen-specific CD4+ T cells prior to sequencing. With 9 to 11 days of culture completed, CD4+ T cells were isolated. Vaccine recipients had no previous SARS-CoV-2 infection; their nucleocapsid antibodies were negative. Wells of around 2 million PBMC each were grown with 8.5 to 10 IU/ml IL-2 and around 10 ug/ml peptides. The record originates from a study of vaccination effects on CD4 cells after COVID-19. V shed 3 bases and J 4 bases; nucleotides not matched to a gene: 9. The CDR3 totals 15 residues. Looked up from germline, CDR1 is MNHNS and CDR2 is SASEGT. TCRdb keeps only in-frame clones here, not all; method: immunoSEQ multiplex PCR. This sample carries over 45,000 clones, roughly 76% of them seen once, and the ten largest clones take about a sixth.

V is TRBV6-1 and J is TRBJ2-7, with TRBD2 matching 7 bases. Here the sequenced sample was CD4+ T cells from PBMCs cultured with SARS-CoV-2 spike peptides, taken before COVID-19 vaccination. The TCR sequence derives from a human donor who received a COVID-19 vaccine. The CDR3 sequence is CASSDSPSGTYEQYF. The CDR3 bases are TGTGCCAGCAGTGATTCCCCTAGCGGAACATACGAGCAGTACTTC.